This record covers a single T cell receptor beta chain. The sample originates from a study of T cells in Graves' hyperthyroidism and ophthalmopathy. Germline V lookup: CDR1 MNHEY, CDR2 SMNVEV (reference sequence). V lost 2 bases to trimming and J lost 6 bases, with 13 bases between them. The CDR3 length is 14 residues. Amplified TCR beta CDR3 regions came from RNA transcripts. Primed by the HTBI set, a first-round RT-PCR was run on the TCR CDR3. From the multiplex PCR reads, TCRdb called clonotypes with MiXCR, one entry per CDR3 protein. This sample has roughly 550,000 distinct CDR3 sequences; around 16% occur once, and the top ten carry around 32%.

The receptor comes from a woman in her thirties with Graves' ophthalmopathy. This chain links TRBV27 with TRBJ1-1; D call uncertain. Material for sequencing was blood. CDR3 sequence: CASSLDHLGSEAFF. The CDR3 DNA reads TGTGCCAGCAGTTTAGACCACTTAGGCTCTGAAGCTTTCTTT.